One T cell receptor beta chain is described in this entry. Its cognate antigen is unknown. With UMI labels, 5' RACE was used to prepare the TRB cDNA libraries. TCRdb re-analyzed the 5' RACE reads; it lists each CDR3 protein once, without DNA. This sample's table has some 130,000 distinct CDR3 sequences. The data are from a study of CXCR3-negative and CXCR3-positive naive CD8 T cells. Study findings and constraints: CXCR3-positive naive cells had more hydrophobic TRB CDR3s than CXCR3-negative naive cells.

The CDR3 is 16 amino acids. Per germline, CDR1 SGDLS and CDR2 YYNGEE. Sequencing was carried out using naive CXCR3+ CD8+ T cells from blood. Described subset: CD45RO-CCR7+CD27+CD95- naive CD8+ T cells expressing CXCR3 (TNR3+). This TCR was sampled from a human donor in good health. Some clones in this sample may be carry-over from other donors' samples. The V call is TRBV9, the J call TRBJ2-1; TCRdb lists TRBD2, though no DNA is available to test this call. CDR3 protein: CARSPPGLAGSDEQFF.